The 27 T cell receptor beta chains in this list originate from one sample, sequenced in a study of CD8 T cells in ankylosing spondylitis. Their antigens remain unidentified. TCRdb processed the 5' RACE reads anew with MiXCR; each CDR3 protein has one entry. There are approximately 440,000 distinct CDR3 sequences in the sample; approximately 17% occur only once, and 0.95% to 1.1% lies in the top ten. Notes on the study in general: Among TCR beta sequences, a motif of eight highly homologous variants appeared characteristic of ankylosing spondylitis blood.

The material sequenced was blood, either unsorted or a sorted T cell fraction (not recorded which). Every receptor here comes from a male donor with ankylosing spondylitis.

The V gene is TRBV20-1, the J gene TRBJ2-5, with 8 bases that match TRBD1. The CDR3 is 13 residues long. Germline values: CDR1 DFQATT, CDR2 SNEGSKA (reference sequence). V lost 6 bases to trimming and J lost 2 bases; unmatched junction nucleotides: 5. The CDR3 region is CSAERTGQETQYF. The CDR3 DNA follows: TGCAGTGCGGAGAGGACAGGGCAAGAGACCCAGTACTTC.

The rearrangement uses TRBV6-1 and TRBJ1-1; D is possibly TRBD1 (6 bases). The CDR3 is 13 amino acids. The germline V gene encodes CDR1 MNHNS and CDR2 SASEGT. Deletions cut 8 bases from V and 4 bases from J, with 14 bases between. CDR3 DNA: TGTGCCAGCGGGCTACAGGGAGGCACTGAAGCTTTCTTT. This gives the protein CASGLQGGTEAFF.

V is TRBV20-1 and J is TRBJ2-7; TRBD2 matches at 8 bases. The CDR3 is made up of 19 amino acids. V lost 0 bases, J lost 3 bases, and 19 bases stayed unmatched. Germline CDR1 DFQATT, CDR2 SNEGSKA (reference sequence). The DNA for the CDR3 is TGCAGTGCTAGAGATCGTAACGAAGCGGGGGCTCCCAGAGGCTACGAGCAGTACTTC. Protein: CSARDRNEAGAPRGYEQYF.

CDR3 residues: CASSLGQFEQYF. DNA for the CDR3: TGTGCCAGCAGTTTGGGGCAGTTCGAGCAGTACTTC. The chain carries TRBV12-3 or TRBV12-4 and TRBJ2-7, with D perhaps TRBD1 (5 bases). V was cut by 3 bases and J by 6 bases, with 9 bases left in between. This CDR3 has 12 amino acids.

The rearrangement joins TRBV12-3 or TRBV12-4 to TRBJ1-6; 8 bases are a match to TRBD1. The CDR3 is made up of 15 amino acids. Trimming at V came to 6 bases and at J to 7 bases, leaving 8 bases not matched to a gene. CDR3 DNA sequence: TGTGCCAGCAGAGATGGGACAGGAGCCAATTCACCCCTCCACTTT. This encodes CASRDGTGANSPLHF.

This chain connects TRBV20-1 to TRBJ1-2; D unresolved. The V gene's germline CDR1 is DFQATT and CDR2 SNEGSKA (reference sequence). CDR3 length: 12 amino acids. Trimming cost V 5 bases and J 8 bases, with 15 bases left between them. The CDR3 loop is CSAHKGLGGYTF. DNA for the CDR3: TGCAGTGCTCATAAAGGGCTCGGAGGCTACACCTTC.

This chain joins TRBV29-1 and TRBJ1-1; tentative D call: TRBD1 (5 bases). CDR3 size: 12 residues. Trimming cost V 0 bases and J 10 bases, with 12 bases left between them. Per germline, CDR1 SQVTM and CDR2 ANQGSEA. The DNA of the CDR3 is TGCAGCGTTGAAGACAGGGACTTTGCAGCTTTCTTT. Translation gives CSVEDRDFAAFF.

In this sample, this clonotype turned up many times. As DNA, the CDR3 is TGCGCCAGCAGCGGTGGTCGGGGGGGCACAGATACGCAGTATTTT. Amino acids: CASSGGRGGTDTQYF. The chain uses TRBV5-1 and TRBJ2-3, with 7 bases lining up with TRBD2. There are 15 residues in the CDR3. Germline CDR1 SGHRS, CDR2 YFSETQ. With 4 bases clipped from V and 1 base from J, the junction kept 6 bases outside the gene matches.

The rearrangement links TRBV10-3 to TRBJ1-2, with 10 bases matching TRBD1. The junction had 1 base not matched to a gene; V was cut back by 6 bases and J by 0 bases. Germline values: CDR1 ENHRY, CDR2 SYGVKD. This CDR3 comprises 14 residues. CDR3: CAISGTGANYGYTF. In DNA form, the CDR3 reads TGTGCCATCAGCGGGACAGGGGCTAACTATGGCTACACCTTC.

The gene calls are TRBV4-3 and TRBJ1-2; TRBD1 might be the D (5 bases). Germline V gives CDR1 LGHNA, CDR2 YSLEER. The ends were cut back, 1 base at V and 7 bases at J, with 10 bases in the middle. The CDR3 is made up of 13 amino acids. CDR3 nucleotides: TGCGCCAGCAGCCAAGTGGGGGGAAGTGGCTACACCTTC. Its protein is CASSQVGGSGYTF.

This clonotype showed up just a few times. This chain connects TRBV3-1 to TRBJ1-1, with 7 bases fitting TRBD1. J gave up 4 bases and V 3 bases, and 5 bases lay outside the gene matches. The V gene's germline CDR1 is LGHDT and CDR2 YNNKEL (reference sequence). CDR3 length: 14 amino acids. The CDR3 DNA is TGTGCCAGCAGCCACGTCAGGGGGGTCACTGAAGCTTTCTTT. It encodes CASSHVRGVTEAFF.

The chain is built from TRBV20-1 and TRBJ2-4; the match to TRBD1 covers 10 bases. The CDR3 runs 12 residues. J gave up 7 bases and V 4 bases, and 1 base lay outside the gene matches. Germline-derived CDR1 and CDR2 are DFQATT and SNEGSKA (reference sequence). The CDR3 reads CSAKGQGNIQYF. CDR3 DNA sequence: TGCAGTGCTAAGGGACAGGGGAACATTCAGTACTTC.

This clonotype was observed at least ten times. V is TRBV5-1 and J is TRBJ1-1; no definite D call. Germline V gene lookup returns CDR1 SGHRS and CDR2 YFSETQ. Trimming took off 5 bases at V and 1 base at J, with 12 bases between the two ends. This CDR3 is built from 14 residues. In DNA form, the CDR3 reads TGCGCCAGCAGATTCCAAATAGAGAACACTGAAGCTTTCTTT. It is translated as CASRFQIENTEAFF.

V gene TRBV20-1 combines with J gene TRBJ2-1; D is undetermined. V was shortened by 4 bases and J by 6 bases, with 10 bases between the two germline ends. This CDR3 has 12 amino acids. Germline-derived CDR1 and CDR2 are DFQATT and SNEGSKA (reference sequence). The CDR3: CSATPTVNEQFF. CDR3 in DNA: TGCAGTGCTACTCCCACAGTCAATGAGCAGTTCTTC.

This clonotype was recorded a few times. V and J are TRBV2 and TRBJ1-1; a weak D match, TRBD1 (6 bases). CDR3 length equals 11 residues. Germline V lookup: CDR1 SNHLY, CDR2 FYNNEI. The V end was cut by 9 bases, the J end by 7 bases, with 12 bases between. CDR3 sequence reads: CASGQTVEAFF. The DNA of the CDR3 is TGTGCCAGTGGACAGACTGTTGAAGCTTTCTTT.

This clonotype was picked up a small number of times. This chain connects TRBV5-1 to TRBJ2-2; D possibly corresponds to TRBD1 (5 bases). V was trimmed by 4 bases and J by 6 bases, leaving 16 bases between them. CDR3 size: 15 residues. Germline V gene sequence: CDR1 SGHRS, CDR2 YFSETQ. The CDR3 DNA reads TGCGCCAGCAGCATAGGGATCCAGGGTGCCGGGGAGCTGTTTTTT. This sequence encodes CASSIGIQGAGELFF.

The rearrangement uses TRBV20-1 and TRBJ1-1, with a weak D call TRBD1 (5 bases). Germline-derived CDR1 and CDR2 are DFQATT and SNEGSKA (reference sequence). This CDR3 comprises 14 residues. V lost 3 bases and J 7 bases, leaving 18 bases between the germline ends. The CDR3: CSASIRTQEIEAFF. CDR3 coding DNA: TGCAGTGCTAGTATTCGGACACAGGAAATTGAAGCTTTCTTT.

The gene calls are TRBV11-2 and TRBJ1-2; tentative D call: TRBD1 (5 bases). CDR1 and CDR2 (germline): SGHAT, FQNNGV. The CDR3 is 14 amino acids. V was trimmed by 3 bases and J by 0 bases, leaving 8 bases between them. CDR3 sequence reads: CASSFGTSNYGYTF. DNA of the CDR3: TGTGCCAGCAGCTTCGGGACCTCTAACTATGGCTACACCTTC.

V usage is TRBV24-1 and J usage is TRBJ1-2, with 9 bases identical to TRBD1. The V and J ends lost 5 bases and 5 bases, in that order; junction bases with no gene match: 14. CDR1 is KGHDR, CDR2 SFDVKD, per germline. This CDR3 has 17 amino acids. The CDR3 coding sequence is TGTGCCACCAGTGGGACAGGGGATTCTGCTAGCATATATGGCTACACCTTC. Protein product: CATSGTGDSASIYGYTF.

With respect to this clonotype: One end of the junction is discordant with germline, which a read error may explain. J is TRBJ1-5 and V is TRBV12-3 or TRBV12-4; 11 bases are shared with TRBD1. This CDR3 has 19 residues. The CDR3 DNA follows: TGTGCCAGCTGTTTCGGACAGGGGGCCTCCCCGGGTAGCAATCAGCCCCAGCATTTT. Its protein product is CASCFGQGASPGSNQPQHF.

This clonotype has just a few counts. V is TRBV9 and J is TRBJ1-1, with TRBD1 as a possible D gene (6 bases). CDR1 is SGDLS and CDR2 is YYNGEE in the germline V gene. This CDR3 comprises 14 residues. Deletions cut 3 bases from V and 6 bases from J, with 15 bases between. Written as DNA, the CDR3 is TGTGCCAGCAGCGGACTACAGGGTGGGGCTGAAGCTTTCTTT. Translating gives CASSGLQGGAEAFF.

The V call is TRBV4-1, the J call TRBJ1-1, with D unresolved. Deletions cut 0 bases from V and 4 bases from J, with 12 bases between. CDR1 is MGHRA and CDR2 is YSYEKL in the germline V gene. The CDR3 totals 15 residues. CDR3 protein: CASSQDRTRGTEAFF. DNA of the CDR3: TGCGCCAGCAGCCAAGATAGGACCCGCGGCACTGAAGCTTTCTTT.

This chain connects TRBV7-2 to TRBJ2-5, with 12 bases fitting TRBD2. Trimming took 5 bases from V and 7 from J; bases not matched to a gene: 8. CDR3 length: 15 residues. Per germline, CDR1 SGHTA and CDR2 FQGNSA. The CDR3 loop is CASSRTSGDRVTQYF. CDR3 nucleotide sequence: TGTGCCAGCAGCAGGACTAGCGGGGACCGGGTGACCCAGTACTTC.

V and J are TRBV12-3 or TRBV12-4 and TRBJ2-1; perhaps D is TRBD1 or TRBD2 (5 bases each). The CDR3 length is 15 residues. V was trimmed by 6 bases and J by 5 bases, leaving 17 bases between them. For the CDR3, the DNA is TGTGCCAGCAGCTCAAGGGGACCCCGGGACAATGAGCAGTTCTTC. Amino acids: CASSSRGPRDNEQFF.

On this clonotype: One junction end does not reproduce the germline sequence, and a read error may be involved. V is TRBV7-3 and J is TRBJ1-5; the D is unclear. Germline loops: CDR1 SGHTA, CDR2 FQGTGA. The CDR3 contains 12 residues. The CDR3 DNA is TGTGCCGGCAGGACCTCCAATCAGCCCCAGCATTTT. Translated, it gives CAGRTSNQPQHF.

This clonotype was detected a few times. This chain joins TRBV20-1 and TRBJ1-3, with D unclear. V dropped 3 bases and J dropped 2 bases, with 11 bases sitting between them. This CDR3 has 14 amino acids. CDR1 is DFQATT, CDR2 SNEGSKA, per germline (reference sequence). The CDR3 bases are TGCAGTGCTAGTTGGTCCCAAGCTGGAAACACCATATATTTT. Residues: CSASWSQAGNTIYF.

This clonotype showed up many times. The chain carries TRBV5-1 and TRBJ1-1; D not certain. CDR1 is SGHRS and CDR2 is YFSETQ in the germline V gene. The V end was cut by 0 bases, the J end by 2 bases, with 8 bases between. The CDR3 runs to 14 residues. The CDR3 sequence is CASSLETGNTEAFF. For the CDR3, the DNA is TGCGCCAGCAGCTTGGAGACGGGAAACACTGAAGCTTTCTTT.